These 30 T cell receptor beta chains were sequenced from one sample in a study of blood T cell repertoires in COVID-19. Generated by immunoSEQ multiplex PCR, the TCRdb table keeps only in-frame clones and is missing some. Among 450,000 to 500,000 clones listed, 80% to 90% were seen once. The sample was peripheral blood. These receptors came from a human donor in a cohort sampled during active COVID-19.

The chain recombines TRBV19 with TRBJ1-4; 7 bases agree with TRBD1. Germline CDR1 LNHDA, CDR2 SQIVND (reference sequence). The CDR3 length is 17 residues. J was trimmed by 0 bases and V by 5 bases; bases with no gene match: 9. The CDR3 loop reads CASSRPRDSATNEKLFF. The CDR3 DNA reads TGTGCCAGTAGTCGCCCCCGGGACAGCGCAACTAATGAAAAACTGTTTTTT. The full variable domain, its missing parts supplied by reference TRBV19 and TRBJ1-4, is DGGITQSPKYLFRKEGQNVTLSCEQNLNHDAMYWYRQDPGQGLRLIYYSQIVNDFQKGDIAEGYSVSREKKESFPLTVTSAQKNPTAFYLCASSRPRDSATNEKLFFGSGTQLSVL.

This clone was picked up a small number of times. This chain uses TRBV7-9 with TRBJ1-5; D not resolved. The V and J ends lost 5 bases and 5 bases respectively, with 16 bases between them. The CDR3 runs to 15 residues. The germline V gene encodes CDR1 SEHNR and CDR2 FQNEAQ (reference sequence). The CDR3 bases are TGTGCCAGCAGCCTGGTGGGAGGTGAAGATCAGCCCCAGCATTTT. Encoded protein: CASSLVGGEDQPQHF. Supplemented by reference TRBV7-9 and TRBJ1-5, the full variable domain reads DTGVSQNPRHKITKRGQNVTFRCDPISEHNRLYWYRQTLGQGPEFLTYFQNEAQLEKSRLLSDRFSAERPKGSFSTLEIQRTEQGDSAMYLCASSLVGGEDQPQHFGDGTRLSIL.

This chain joins TRBV7-9 and TRBJ1-1, with a possible D match to TRBD1 (6 bases). V dropped 5 bases and J dropped 4 bases, with 14 bases sitting between them. From germline, CDR1 is SEHNR and CDR2 FQNEAQ (reference sequence). The CDR3 extends over 14 amino acids. The CDR3 sequence: CASSPGHKITEAFF. The CDR3, as DNA: TGTGCCAGCAGCCCGGGACATAAGATCACTGAAGCTTTCTTT.

Points on this clone: This same CDR3 is encoded by further DNA sequences in the sample. The chain employs TRBV7-3 and TRBJ2-1; 10 bases fit TRBD2. The CDR3 has 15 amino acids. V was clipped by 3 bases and J by 4 bases; unmatched bases: 3. The germline V gene encodes CDR1 SGHTA and CDR2 FQGTGA. CDR3 DNA: TGTGCCAGCAGCTTTTCAGCGGGGGGGTACAATGAGCAGTTCTTC. It codes for CASSFSAGGYNEQFF.

V gene TRBV9 combines with J gene TRBJ2-7, with D possibly TRBD2 on 6 matching bases. Germline V gene sequence: CDR1 SGDLS, CDR2 YYNGEE. V gave up 0 bases and J gave up 2 bases, with 12 bases separating them. The CDR3 loop spans 15 amino acids. CDR3 nucleotides: TGTGCCAGCAGCGTAGGGCGGGACGCCACCTACGAGCAGTACTTC. Translated, it gives CASSVGRDATYEQYF.

CDR3 sequence reads: CASSTRAGFSYNEQFF. The CDR3 coding sequence is TGTGCCAGCAGTACCCGAGCCGGTTTCTCCTACAATGAGCAGTTCTTC. The J gene is TRBJ2-1, the V gene TRBV2; no definite D call. Germline assignment: CDR1 SNHLY and CDR2 FYNNEI. This CDR3 contains 16 residues. V was pared by 5 bases and J by 0 bases, with 14 bases between.

The chain recombines TRBV5-4 with TRBJ2-2; D perhaps matches TRBD1 (5 bases). CDR3 length: 15 residues. The V end was cut by 0 bases, the J end by 5 bases, with 11 bases between. Germline V gene data show CDR1 as SGHNT and CDR2 as YYREEE (reference sequence). CDR3 residues: CASSLDDSVTGELFF. CDR3 nucleotide sequence: TGTGCCAGCAGCTTGGACGACAGCGTGACCGGGGAGCTGTTTTTT.

This chain joins TRBV28 and TRBJ2-7, with a possible D match to TRBD1 (5 bases). The CDR3 covers 11 residues. The germline V and J ends were trimmed by 6 bases and 5 bases, with 8 bases remaining between them. The germline V gene encodes CDR1 MDHEN and CDR2 SYDVKM. In DNA, the CDR3 is TGTGCCAGCAGGGCAGGGCACGAGCAGTACTTC. Its protein is CASRAGHEQYF.

V and J are TRBV5-1 and TRBJ1-4; possibly TRBD1 for D (6 bases). The CDR3 covers 15 residues. V dropped 0 bases and J dropped 5 bases, with 11 bases sitting between them. Germline CDR1 and CDR2: SGHRS and YFSETQ. The CDR3 reads CASSLGPRGNEKLFF. CDR3 nucleotides: TGCGCCAGCAGCTTGGGTCCCAGGGGAAATGAAAAACTGTTTTTT.

The J gene is TRBJ2-3, the V gene TRBV29-1; TRBD2 might be the D (6 bases). CDR1 and CDR2 (germline): SQVTM, ANQGSEA. The length of the CDR3 is 14 residues. Trimming shortened V by 2 bases and J by 6 bases, and 15 bases separated the two germline ends. In DNA form, the CDR3 reads TGCAGCGTTGAAACTCCTAGCGAGGGGGATACGCAGTATTTT. The encoded protein is CSVETPSEGDTQYF.

J is TRBJ2-4 and V is TRBV2; 7 bases agree with TRBD1. The J segment lost 1 base and the V segment lost 3 bases, leaving 3 bases of the junction unmatched. Germline V lookup: CDR1 SNHLY, CDR2 FYNNEI. CDR3 length: 15 residues. The CDR3 sequence: CASSDRRGAKNIQYF. Written as DNA, the CDR3 is TGTGCCAGCAGTGACCGCAGGGGGGCCAAAAACATTCAGTACTTC.

The rearrangement uses TRBV30 and TRBJ1-4; D is unresolved. Germline-derived CDR1 and CDR2 are GTSNPN and SVGIG (reference sequence). This CDR3 comprises 13 residues. Trimming took 5 bases from V and 3 from J, leaving 10 bases between them. CDR3 coding DNA: TGTGCCTGGGGAGATTCTTCTAATGAAAAACTGTTTTTT. This translates into CAWGDSSNEKLFF.

The J gene is TRBJ2-1, the V gene TRBV29-1, with TRBD2 matching over 11 bases. Trimming at V came to 6 bases and at J to 1 base, leaving 5 bases not matched to a gene. Per the germline V gene, CDR1 is SQVTM and CDR2 is ANQGSEA. The CDR3 covers 15 residues. The CDR3 here is CSVDLAGGSYNEQFF. Written as DNA, the CDR3 is TGCAGCGTCGATCTAGCGGGAGGTTCCTACAATGAGCAGTTCTTC.

The CDR3 sequence is CASSSPNRVSYGYTF. CDR3 DNA sequence: TGTGCCAGCAGCTCTCCCAACAGGGTCTCCTATGGCTACACCTTC. The J gene is TRBJ1-2, the V gene TRBV28; tentative D call: TRBD1 (6 bases). This CDR3 has 15 residues. The V and J ends lost 6 bases and 4 bases respectively, with 18 bases between them. Germline CDR1 and CDR2: MDHEN and SYDVKM.

This chain links TRBV27 with TRBJ2-6; 9 nucleotides line up with TRBD1. V dropped 6 bases and J dropped 0; count of bases not matched to a gene: 12. This CDR3 has 19 amino acids. Per the germline V gene, CDR1 is MNHEY and CDR2 is SMNVEV (reference sequence). The chain's CDR3 is CASRPRPGQGSSGANVLTF. CDR3 coding DNA: TGTGCCAGCAGACCCAGGCCGGGACAGGGAAGCTCTGGGGCCAACGTCCTGACTTTC. The variable domain in full, with the rest retrieved from reference TRBV27 and TRBJ2-6, is EAQVTQNPRYLITVTGKKLTVTCSQNMNHEYMSWYRQDPGLGLRQIYYSMNVEVTDKGDVPEGYKVSRKEKRNFPLILESPSPNQTSLYFCASRPRPGQGSSGANVLTFGAGSRLTVL.

The V and J genes are TRBV28 and TRBJ1-4; 8 bases agree with TRBD1. V dropped 5 bases and J dropped 7; count of bases not matched to a gene: 9. CDR1 is MDHEN and CDR2 is SYDVKM in the germline V gene. The CDR3 is made up of 15 amino acids. The CDR3 bases are TGTGCCAGCAGTGGGTGGACAGGGTTGAGTGAAAAACTGTTTTTT. Its protein is CASSGWTGLSEKLFF.

In this sample, this clone turned up once. The V and J genes are TRBV24-1 and TRBJ1-2, with a weak D call TRBD1 (5 bases). Looked up from germline, CDR1 is KGHDR and CDR2 is SFDVKD. Trimming took 4 bases from V and 5 from J, leaving 10 bases between them. The CDR3 is 13 residues long. The CDR3 spells CATSEDSFYGYTF. In DNA form, the CDR3 reads TGTGCCACCAGTGAAGACAGTTTTTATGGCTACACCTTC.

V gene TRBV14 combines with J gene TRBJ2-1, with no clear D. The V end was cut by 3 bases, the J end by 5 bases, with 11 bases between. Germline CDR1 reads SGHDN; CDR2 reads FVKESK. The CDR3 runs to 14 residues. CDR3 loop: CASSHRYSHNEQFF. The CDR3 DNA reads as TGTGCCAGCAGCCACCGATATAGTCACAATGAGCAGTTCTTC.

Here the CDR3 DNA reads TGTGCCTGCCAGCGGGGGAGGGTTTACGAGCAGTACTTC. This codes for CACQRGRVYEQYF. The chain combines TRBV30 with TRBJ2-7, with 8 bases fitting TRBD2. The germline CDR1 and CDR2 sequences are GTSNPN and SVGIG (reference sequence). The trim removed 6 bases at V and 4 bases at J, leaving 8 bases unmatched. The CDR3 is made up of 13 amino acids.

V gene TRBV28 combines with J gene TRBJ2-7; weak D call: TRBD1 (6 bases). The CDR3 contains 15 residues. V lost 7 bases to trimming and J lost 3 bases, with 19 bases between them. Looked up from germline, CDR1 is MDHEN and CDR2 is SYDVKM. The CDR3 here is CASKTGQRVGYEQYF. For the CDR3, the DNA is TGTGCCAGCAAGACCGGACAGAGAGTGGGCTACGAGCAGTACTTC.

The rearrangement uses TRBV4-2 and TRBJ2-2; 7 bases match TRBD2. The V segment lost 0 bases and the J segment 3 bases; nucleotides outside the gene matches: 1. Per germline, CDR1 LGHNA and CDR2 YNFKEQ. The CDR3 totals 15 residues. The CDR3 DNA sequence: TGTGCCAGCAGCCAAGATACTAGCGACACCGGGGAGCTGTTTTTT. It specifies CASSQDTSDTGELFF.

The chain is built from TRBV28 and TRBJ1-6; D ambiguous. Trimming took 6 bases from V and 7 from J, leaving 4 bases between them. The CDR3 is 11 amino acids. Per the germline V gene, CDR1 is MDHEN and CDR2 is SYDVKM. CDR3 amino acids: CASRENSPLHF. The CDR3 nucleotides read TGTGCCAGCAGGGAGAATTCACCCCTCCACTTT.

The CDR3 DNA is TGTGCCAGCAGCTTAGCGATGGGGGCTGGGGAAAAACTGTTTTTT. Translating it yields CASSLAMGAGEKLFF. The chain combines TRBV7-9 with TRBJ1-4, with D perhaps TRBD1 (6 bases). The V end was cut by 0 bases, the J end by 8 bases, with 13 bases between. The CDR3 length is 15 residues. Germline CDR1 SEHNR, CDR2 FQNEAQ (reference sequence). The whole variable domain, remainder taken from reference TRBV7-9 and TRBJ1-4, is DTGVSQNPRHKITKRGQNVTFRCDPISEHNRLYWYRQTLGQGPEFLTYFQNEAQLEKSRLLSDRFSAERPKGSFSTLEIQRTEQGDSAMYLCASSLAMGAGEKLFFGSGTQLSVL.

The CDR3 reads CASSDLGTSGIKWYF. The CDR3 DNA follows: TGTGCCAGCAGTGACCTAGGGACTAGCGGGATCAAATGGTATTTT. The V and J genes are TRBV6-1 and TRBJ2-3; 13 nucleotides match TRBD2. Germline CDR1 and CDR2: MNHNS and SASEGT. The CDR3 extends over 15 amino acids. Trimming removed 3 bases from V and 14 bases from J; junction bases left unmatched: 11.

The rearrangement links TRBV4-2 to TRBJ2-1, with D uncertain. The V gene's germline CDR1 is LGHNA and CDR2 YNFKEQ. The CDR3 spans 13 residues. Trimming took 1 base from V and 10 from J, leaving 11 bases between them. Here the CDR3 DNA reads TGTGCCAGCAGCCAAGGAATAGCAAGCGAGCAGTTCTTC. As protein: CASSQGIASEQFF.

The CDR3 DNA sequence: TGTGCCAGCAGGCGCGGGGGCGCGGGGGAACTAACTGAAGCTTTCTTT. The encoded protein is CASRRGGAGELTEAFF. The chain combines TRBV28 with TRBJ1-1, with D perhaps TRBD1 (6 bases). Germline-derived CDR1 and CDR2 are MDHEN and SYDVKM. Trimming took off 6 bases at V and 5 bases at J, with 22 bases between the two ends. The CDR3 sequence is 16 residues long.

V gene TRBV5-1 combines with J gene TRBJ2-1; 13 bases are a match to TRBD2. Looked up from germline, CDR1 is SGHRS and CDR2 is YFSETQ. CDR3 size: 15 residues. V was pared by 1 base and J by 9 bases, with 4 bases of the junction left unmatched. CDR3 in amino acids: CASSLRTSGSIEQFF. In DNA form, the CDR3 reads TGCGCCAGCAGCTTGAGGACTAGCGGGAGCATTGAGCAGTTCTTC.

The CDR3 reads CASSYLEAQPQHF. CDR3 nucleotide sequence: TGTGCCAGCAGTTACTTAGAGGCTCAGCCCCAGCATTTT. The genes are TRBV6-2 or TRBV6-3 and TRBJ1-5; no firm D call. Trimming shortened V by 1 base and J by 6 bases, and 7 bases separated the two germline ends. The length of the CDR3 is 13 residues. Germline V gives CDR1 MNHEY, CDR2 SVGEGT.

The chain links TRBV5-4 to TRBJ1-1; D gene unclear. Trimming pared 2 bases from V and 1 base from J, leaving 15 bases between. The germline CDR1 and CDR2 sequences are SGHNT and YYREEE (reference sequence). CDR3 size: 16 residues. CDR3 coding DNA: TGTGCCAGCAGCTTAAAACACCTCGGCGGGAACACTGAAGCTTTCTTT. The encoded protein is CASSLKHLGGNTEAFF.

This chain connects TRBV28 to TRBJ1-6, with 7 nucleotides matching TRBD1. Germline trimming cut 6 bases from V and 7 bases from J; bases unmatched to any gene: 9. The length of the CDR3 is 15 residues. Germline CDR1 MDHEN, CDR2 SYDVKM. Here the CDR3 reads CASSTRQGGNSPLHF. The CDR3, as DNA: TGTGCCAGCAGCACCCGACAGGGCGGGAATTCACCCCTCCACTTT.